The 22 T cell receptor beta chains presented below share a single source sample, sequenced in a study of shared clonotypes between healthy human individuals. This table comes from immunoSEQ multiplex PCR, and its TCRdb copy is limited to in-frame clones, with some not included. The data show some 2.1 million clones, 90% to 95% seen once. Naive CD8 cells lacked CD45RO and underwent positive selection for CCR7, leaving out terminally differentiated effector memory CD45RA+ cells. Specimen: naive CD8+ T cells from PBMCs. These TCRs come from a man between 18 and 35 years old in good health. Some clones in this sample may be carry-over from other donors' samples.

This clone has only one observation. The chain links TRBV6-6 to TRBJ1-1; TRBD1 is a possible D gene (5 bases). Trimming cost V 6 bases and J 4 bases, with 15 bases left between them. This CDR3 contains 14 residues. CDR1 is MNHNY, CDR2 SVGAGI, per germline (reference sequence). The CDR3 loop is CASSPVGLFTEAFF. CDR3 bases: TGTGCCAGCAGCCCCGTGGGACTCTTCACTGAAGCTTTCTTT.

The chain recombines TRBV5-8 with TRBJ2-1; 7 nucleotides match TRBD1. CDR3 size: 15 residues. Germline CDR1 is SGHTS and CDR2 is YDEGEE. The V segment lost 4 bases and the J segment 0 bases; nucleotides outside the gene matches: 4. This CDR3 is CASSPGQASYNEQFF. The DNA for the CDR3 is TGTGCCAGCAGCCCAGGACAGGCCTCCTACAATGAGCAGTTCTTC.

The V gene is TRBV27, the J gene TRBJ2-7; no clear D. Trimming pared 7 bases from V and 3 bases from J, leaving 13 bases between. Germline values: CDR1 MNHEY, CDR2 SMNVEV (reference sequence). The CDR3 extends over 13 amino acids. The DNA for the CDR3 is TGTGCCAGCACCTACCGGTGGGGCTACGAGCAGTACTTC. Protein product: CASTYRWGYEQYF.

The chain combines TRBV2 with TRBJ2-5; 9 bases match TRBD1. The CDR3 sequence is 15 residues long. The V gene end was trimmed by 11 bases and the J gene end by 3 bases; junction bases not matched to a gene: 13. CDR1 SNHLY and CDR2 FYNNEI come from the germline V gene. CDR3 in amino acids: CAALAGQGGEETQYF. The CDR3 DNA reads TGTGCCGCCCTTGCGGGACAGGGAGGAGAAGAGACCCAGTACTTC.

The V call is TRBV4-1, the J call TRBJ2-6; the D is unclear. CDR3 length: 16 residues. The germline V gene encodes CDR1 MGHRA and CDR2 YSYEKL. V lost 3 bases and J 0 bases, leaving 9 bases between the germline ends. This chain's CDR3 is CASSQAVVSGANVLTF. CDR3 bases: TGCGCCAGCAGCCAGGCGGTTGTCTCTGGGGCCAACGTCCTGACTTTC.

V is TRBV29-1 and J is TRBJ2-4; 10 bases agree with TRBD1. V was pared by 5 bases and J by 0 bases, with 7 bases of the junction left unmatched. Germline lookup yields CDR1 SQVTM and CDR2 ANQGSEA. The length of the CDR3 is 16 residues. CDR3 residues: CSVLLWTGGAKNIQYF. The CDR3 DNA reads TGCAGCGTTTTACTTTGGACAGGGGGAGCCAAAAACATTCAGTACTTC.

The chain couples TRBV7-9 to TRBJ2-3; D is ambiguous. The CDR3 has 17 amino acids. Germline V CDR1 and CDR2: SEHNR, FQNEAQ (reference sequence). V dropped 2 bases and J dropped 0 bases, with 15 bases sitting between them. The CDR3 loop reads CASSLPYSGYSTDTQYF. CDR3 sequence (DNA): TGTGCCAGCAGCTTACCCTATTCCGGTTATAGCACAGATACGCAGTATTTT.

This sequence joins TRBV7-9 and TRBJ2-3, with TRBD2 identical over 11 bases. The germline V gene encodes CDR1 SEHNR and CDR2 FQNEAQ (reference sequence). V lost 5 bases, J lost 0 bases, and 7 bases stayed unmatched. This CDR3 has 17 residues. The CDR3 region is CASSPKTSGISTDTQYF. CDR3 bases: TGTGCCAGCAGCCCGAAGACTAGCGGGATAAGCACAGATACGCAGTATTTT.

The V call is TRBV21-1, the J call TRBJ2-7; the DNA was not compared with TRBD1, the D call given in the table. TRBV21-1 is deemed a pseudogene. This CDR3 comprises 12 residues. The CDR3 loop is CARRQRNDEQYF. DNA for the CDR3: TGTGCCCGAAGACAGAGAAACGACGAGCAGTACTTC.

This chain joins TRBV4-2 and TRBJ2-1, with a weak D call TRBD2 (5 bases). The V gene lost 1 base and the J gene lost 3 bases, with 16 bases spanning the gap. The germline V gene has CDR1 LGHNA and CDR2 YNFKEQ. The CDR3 runs 17 residues. Here the CDR3 reads CASSQGLRTGNYNEQFF. The CDR3 nucleotides read TGTGCCAGCAGCCAAGGGTTGAGAACGGGAAACTACAATGAGCAGTTCTTC.

The genes are TRBV5-1 and TRBJ1-5, with TRBD1 matching over 7 bases. Germline loops: CDR1 SGHRS, CDR2 YFSETQ. This CDR3 has 14 amino acids. The V and J ends lost 5 bases and 5 bases, in that order; junction bases with no gene match: 7. The CDR3 spells CASRQTDRDQPQHF. CDR3 bases: TGCGCCAGCAGGCAAACCGACAGGGATCAGCCCCAGCATTTT.

The rearrangement joins TRBV7-9 to TRBJ2-4; D remains unclear. V was trimmed by 1 base and J by 8 bases, leaving 6 bases between them. Germline lookup yields CDR1 SEHNR and CDR2 FQNEAQ (reference sequence). The CDR3 runs 12 residues. Written as DNA, the CDR3 is TGTGCCAGCAGCTTAGATGGGTACATTCAGTACTTC. It translates to CASSLDGYIQYF.

The chain is built from TRBV29-1 and TRBJ1-2; possible D gene TRBD1, 6 bases. The CDR3 covers 13 residues. Germline CDR1 SQVTM, CDR2 ANQGSEA. Trimming stripped 7 bases from V and 8 bases from J, with 20 bases between. The CDR3 is CSALGGGASGYTF. DNA for the CDR3: TGCAGCGCCCTAGGGGGGGGCGCTTCCGGCTACACCTTC.

The rearrangement links TRBV28 to TRBJ2-3; 11 positions match TRBD2. Germline V gene data show CDR1 as MDHEN and CDR2 as SYDVKM. J gave up 4 bases and V 4 bases, and 4 bases lay outside the gene matches. This CDR3 comprises 15 residues. The CDR3 DNA reads TGTGCCAGCAGTTATTTGGGACTAGCGGCAGATACGCAGTATTTT. Translation gives CASSYLGLAADTQYF.

This chain links TRBV5-1 with TRBJ1-2; D perhaps matches TRBD1 (6 bases). The ends were cut back, 4 bases at V and 8 bases at J, with 15 bases in the middle. This CDR3 spans 13 amino acids. Germline-derived CDR1 and CDR2 are SGHRS and YFSETQ. The CDR3 reads CASSGNRVLGYTF. In DNA form, the CDR3 reads TGCGCCAGCAGCGGGAACAGGGTTTTGGGCTACACCTTC.

V usage is TRBV19 and J usage is TRBJ2-6; no definite D call. V shed 9 bases and J shed 12 bases, with 21 bases lying between them. CDR3 length: 14 amino acids. Per germline, CDR1 LNHDA and CDR2 SQIVND (reference sequence). CDR3 nucleotide sequence: TGTGCCAGCGCACTTGAGAGATCCCTTTCCGTCCTGACTTTC. This sequence encodes CASALERSLSVLTF.

The chain uses TRBV28 and TRBJ2-1; 9 positions agree with TRBD2. The CDR3 runs to 18 residues. Germline-derived CDR1 and CDR2 are MDHEN and SYDVKM. The junction had 15 bases not matched to a gene; V was cut back by 3 bases and J by 6 bases. The CDR3 sequence is CASSFPKLLAGRLNEQFF. The DNA of the CDR3 is TGTGCCAGCAGTTTCCCGAAGCTACTAGCGGGCCGCCTCAATGAGCAGTTCTTC.

This chain connects TRBV19 to TRBJ1-5, with D hard to call. CDR1 is LNHDA and CDR2 is SQIVND in the germline V gene (reference sequence). The V end lost 3 bases, the J end lost 5 bases, and 20 bases lay between the germline ends. This CDR3 has 17 residues. This CDR3 reads CASSIWAPSHPDQPQHF. The CDR3 DNA reads TGTGCCAGTAGTATCTGGGCGCCTAGCCATCCGGATCAGCCCCAGCATTTT.

This rearrangement joins TRBV2 to TRBJ2-7, with D perhaps TRBD1 (6 bases). The length of the CDR3 is 14 residues. V was pared by 6 bases and J by 5 bases, with 17 bases between. Germline CDR1 reads SNHLY; CDR2 reads FYNNEI. The CDR3 sequence: CASRLQGIKDEQYF. Here the CDR3 DNA reads TGTGCCAGCAGACTGCAGGGGATTAAGGACGAGCAGTACTTC. The variable domain in full, completed from reference TRBV2 and TRBJ2-7, reads EPEVTQTPSHQVTQMGQEVILRCVPISNHLYFYWYRQILGQKVEFLVSFYNNEISEKSEIFDDQFSVERPDGSNFTLKIRSTKLEDSAMYFCASRLQGIKDEQYFGPGTRLTVT.

The chain joins TRBV14 to TRBJ2-1; 7 bases match TRBD2. V dropped 0 bases and J dropped 2; count of bases not matched to a gene: 7. The CDR3 spans 17 residues. Germline values: CDR1 SGHDN, CDR2 FVKESK. CDR3 region: CASSQDIRREPYNEQFF. The CDR3 DNA sequence: TGTGCCAGCAGCCAAGACATTAGGCGGGAGCCCTACAATGAGCAGTTCTTC.

This chain connects TRBV7-3 to TRBJ2-7; 8 bases agree with TRBD1. Losses at the gene ends were 2 bases for V and 5 bases for J; bases not matched to a gene: 8. The CDR3 has 15 amino acids. CDR1 is SGHTA and CDR2 is FQGTGA in the germline V gene. CDR3 nucleotides: TGTGCCAGCAGCTTATTGGGGACAGGAGACCACGAGCAGTACTTC. Translating it yields CASSLLGTGDHEQYF.

The chain couples TRBV7-9 to TRBJ1-1, with 7 positions matching TRBD1. V dropped 5 bases and J dropped 4; count of bases not matched to a gene: 4. The germline CDR1 and CDR2 sequences are SEHNR and FQNEAQ (reference sequence). This CDR3 comprises 13 residues. In DNA, the CDR3 is TGTGCCAGCAGCGGGAGGGGGCCCACTGAAGCTTTCTTT. Its translation: CASSGRGPTEAFF.